Below, 8 T cell receptor beta chains from the same sample are listed, as sequenced in a study of radiotherapy plus CTLA-4 blockade in lung cancer. TCRdb keeps only in-frame clones here, not all; method: immunoSEQ multiplex PCR. The table includes about 49,000 clones, roughly 85% detected once. The material sequenced was peripheral blood, taken from a patient treated with radiotherapy plus ipilimumab. These receptors were taken from a human donor with non-small cell lung cancer whose response to radiotherapy plus ipilimumab could not be evaluated.

The chain carries TRBV10-3 and TRBJ2-2; perhaps TRBD1 as D (6 bases). The CDR3 length is 14 residues. V was cut by 11 bases and J by 5 bases, with 18 bases left in between. Germline V CDR1 and CDR2: ENHRY, SYGVKD. The CDR3 here is CAPLSAGETGELFF. The DNA for the CDR3 is TGTGCCCCCCTGTCGGCAGGGGAAACCGGGGAGCTGTTTTTT.

The chain carries TRBV5-1 and TRBJ2-1; TRBD2 matches 7 bases. V was pared by 2 bases and J by 3 bases, with 5 bases of the junction left unmatched. The CDR3 totals 15 residues. Germline V gene lookup returns CDR1 SGHRS and CDR2 YFSETQ. The CDR3 reads CASSLTSALYNEQFF. CDR3 nucleotides: TGCGCCAGCAGCTTAACTAGCGCCCTCTACAATGAGCAGTTCTTC.

The chain links TRBV7-2 to TRBJ2-5, with D possibly being TRBD1 (6 bases). The length of the CDR3 is 14 residues. In germline, CDR1 is SGHTA, CDR2 FQGNSA. Trimming shortened V by 7 bases and J by 7 bases, and 19 bases separated the two germline ends. This chain's CDR3 is CASTRRAGVGTQYF. CDR3 DNA sequence: TGTGCCAGCACCCGGCGGGCAGGGGTTGGGACCCAGTACTTC.

The chain recombines TRBV4-1 with TRBJ2-2; 9 nucleotides line up with TRBD1. Germline V gene sequence: CDR1 MGHRA, CDR2 YSYEKL. V dropped 4 bases and J dropped 7; count of bases not matched to a gene: 7. CDR3 length: 15 residues. CDR3 DNA: TGCGCCAGCAGCCGCCTGGGACAGGGTATCGGGGAGCTGTTTTTT. Translated: CASSRLGQGIGELFF.

This chain connects TRBV4-3 to TRBJ2-1; weak D call: TRBD1 (5 bases). In germline, CDR1 is LGHNA, CDR2 YSLEER. There are 13 residues in the CDR3. Trimming took off 1 base at V and 4 bases at J, with 5 bases between the two ends. CDR3 nucleotide sequence: TGCGCCAGCAGCCAAGGACAGTACAATGAGCAGTTCTTC. Translated, it gives CASSQGQYNEQFF.

The CDR3 protein is CASSLSKRGQPQHF. In DNA form, the CDR3 reads TGTGCCAGCAGTTTATCTAAAAGGGGTCAGCCCCAGCATTTT. The rearrangement joins TRBV28 to TRBJ1-5; perhaps TRBD1 as D (5 bases). This CDR3 has 14 amino acids. V lost 1 base and J lost 6, with 10 bases in between. Germline CDR1 MDHEN, CDR2 SYDVKM. Drawing the rest from reference TRBV28 and TRBJ1-5, the complete variable domain is DVKVTQSSRYLVKRTGEKVFLECVQDMDHENMFWYRQDPGLGLRLIYFSYDVKMKEKGDIPEGYSVSREKKERFSLILESASTNQTSMYLCASSLSKRGQPQHFGDGTRLSIL.

The chain employs TRBV7-9 and TRBJ1-1; D is ambiguous. Trimming stripped 5 bases from V and 1 base from J, with 8 bases between. CDR1 is SEHNR, CDR2 FQNEAQ, per germline (reference sequence). The CDR3 covers 13 residues. CDR3 nucleotide sequence: TGTGCCAGCAGCCCTCCGGGGAACACTGAAGCTTTCTTT. Protein sequence: CASSPPGNTEAFF.

The chain couples TRBV9 to TRBJ2-7; tentative D call: TRBD1 (6 bases). The V and J ends lost 3 bases and 6 bases respectively, with 13 bases between them. CDR1 is SGDLS and CDR2 is YYNGEE in the germline V gene. CDR3 size: 13 residues. Here the CDR3 reads CASSGYRAGEQYF. CDR3 nucleotides: TGTGCCAGCAGCGGATACAGGGCTGGCGAGCAGTACTTC.